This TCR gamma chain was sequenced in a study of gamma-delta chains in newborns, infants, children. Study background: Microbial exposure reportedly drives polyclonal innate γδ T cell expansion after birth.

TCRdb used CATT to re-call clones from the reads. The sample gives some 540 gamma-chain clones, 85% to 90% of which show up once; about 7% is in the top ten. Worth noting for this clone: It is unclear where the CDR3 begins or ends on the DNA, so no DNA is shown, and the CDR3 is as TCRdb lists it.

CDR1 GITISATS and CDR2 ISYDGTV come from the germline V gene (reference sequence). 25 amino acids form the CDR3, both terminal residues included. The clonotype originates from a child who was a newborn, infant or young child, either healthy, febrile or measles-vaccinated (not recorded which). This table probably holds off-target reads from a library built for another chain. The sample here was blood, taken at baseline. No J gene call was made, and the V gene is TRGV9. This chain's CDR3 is CACDPVVMPSWGTRQMFFGTGIKLF.